The 5 T cell receptor beta chains listed next were all sequenced from one sample in a study of blood T cell repertoires in COVID-19. Repertoires were generated with immunoSEQ multiplex PCR, while TCRdb's copy carries only in-frame clones and drops some. Among 150,000 to 200,000 clones listed, roughly 87% were seen once. Input material: PBMCs or T cells enriched from blood (not recorded which). The receptors here all came from a human donor with acute COVID-19. The donor label of this sample is uncertain.

This chain joins TRBV2 and TRBJ1-5, with D possibly TRBD1 on 6 matching bases. CDR1 and CDR2 from the germline V gene are SNHLY and FYNNEI. Trimming removed 3 bases at V and 7 bases at J, with 13 bases between. CDR3 size: 14 residues. CDR3 loop: CASSDRGGYQPQHF. For the CDR3, the DNA is TGTGCCAGCAGTGACAGGGGTGGTTACCAGCCCCAGCATTTT.

This sequence joins TRBV7-2 and TRBJ2-3; a possible D gene is TRBD2 (6 bases). The CDR3 loop spans 14 amino acids. CDR1 is SGHTA, CDR2 FQGNSA, per germline. V was shortened by 5 bases and J by 3 bases, with 12 bases between the two germline ends. CDR3 bases: TGTGCCAGCAGCCTCCTCGGGGGAACAGATACGCAGTATTTT. It codes for CASSLLGGTDTQYF.

The chain couples TRBV15 to TRBJ2-3; D unclear. The CDR3 loop spans 12 amino acids. In germline, CDR1 is LNHNV, CDR2 YYDKDF (reference sequence). V gave up 0 bases and J gave up 10 bases, with 8 bases separating them. The CDR3 DNA is TGTGCCACCAGCAGAGATCGAGAATCGCAGTATTTT. Amino acid sequence: CATSRDRESQYF.

The genes are TRBV12-3 or TRBV12-4 and TRBJ2-2, with D maybe TRBD1 (5 bases). This CDR3 has 13 amino acids. V was shortened by 11 bases and J by 1 base, with 11 bases between the two germline ends. DNA of the CDR3: TGTGCCGGCCAGACAGAGAACACCGGGGAGCTGTTTTTT. Translation gives CAGQTENTGELFF.

The rearrangement links TRBV5-1 to TRBJ1-1; TRBD1 might be the D (6 bases). The CDR3 is made up of 14 amino acids. V was cut by 6 bases and J by 4 bases, with 16 bases left in between. Germline loops: CDR1 SGHRS, CDR2 YFSETQ. This chain's CDR3 is CASTGGAFGTEAFF. In DNA, the CDR3 is TGCGCCAGCACCGGGGGGGCGTTCGGCACTGAAGCTTTCTTT.